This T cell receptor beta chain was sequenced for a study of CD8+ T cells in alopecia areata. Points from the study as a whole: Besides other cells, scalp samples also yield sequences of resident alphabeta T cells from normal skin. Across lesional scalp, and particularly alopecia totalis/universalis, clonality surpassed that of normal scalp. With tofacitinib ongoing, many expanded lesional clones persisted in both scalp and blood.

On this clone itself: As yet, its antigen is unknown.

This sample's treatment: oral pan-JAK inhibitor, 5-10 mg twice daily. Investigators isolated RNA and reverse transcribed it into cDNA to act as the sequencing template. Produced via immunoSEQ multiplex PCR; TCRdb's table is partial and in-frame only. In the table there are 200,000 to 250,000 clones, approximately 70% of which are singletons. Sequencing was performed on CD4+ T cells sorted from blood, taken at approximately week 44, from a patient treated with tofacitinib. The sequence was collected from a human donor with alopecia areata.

In nucleotides, the CDR3 is TGTGCCAGCAGTTTACAGTCGACAGGGGGTAATGAAAAACTGTTTTTT. It is translated as CASSLQSTGGNEKLFF. The genes are TRBV27 and TRBJ1-4, with 9 bases that match TRBD1. This CDR3 has 16 amino acids. Per the germline V gene, CDR1 is MNHEY and CDR2 is SMNVEV (reference sequence). J was trimmed by 4 bases and V by 2 bases; bases with no gene match: 5.